This T cell receptor beta chain is from a study of CD8 T cells in ankylosing spondylitis. Losses at the gene ends were 3 bases for V and 2 bases for J; bases not matched to a gene: 9. CDR1 and CDR2 (germline): SGHRS, YFSETQ. The CDR3 is made up of 16 amino acids. 5'-RACE, quantitative and with molecular barcodes, yielded the TCR beta libraries. TCRdb itself ran the 5' RACE reads through MiXCR, one entry per CDR3 protein. Of 150,000 to 200,000 distinct CDR3 sequences detected, 18% appear once; the ten largest clones hold about 8%. The table lists this clonotype with a few counts. Its antigen is not identified. Study conclusions and caveats: A TCR beta motif made of fewer than ten highly homologous variants seemed typical of ankylosing spondylitis blood. From matched ankylosing spondylitis synovial fluid, disease-linked clones were reportedly recovered at significantly enriched levels.

Sequenced material: blood, either unsorted or a sorted T cell fraction (not recorded which). The V gene is TRBV5-1, the J gene TRBJ2-3; 7 positions agree with TRBD1. The clonotype comes from a male donor with ankylosing spondylitis or in good health (not recorded which). CDR3: CASSSLRDRNTDTQYF. Here the CDR3 DNA reads TGCGCCAGCAGCTCGCTAAGGGACAGAAACACAGATACGCAGTATTTT.